Presented here are 2 T cell receptor beta chains from one specimen sequenced in a study of response to subunit inactivated influenza vaccine. From the RT-PCR reads, TCRdb called clonotypes with MiXCR, one entry per CDR3 protein. This sample has about 570,000 distinct CDR3 sequences, with over 9% found just once. A further study also used this sample, focusing on T cells expressing NK-cell markers. That paper adds: Template switching by 5'RACE with UMIs generated the TCR beta cDNA.

This specimen was PBMCs from blood, taken on the day of vaccination. All receptors derive from a man aged 50 to 59 who received an inactivated influenza vaccine.

The J gene is TRBJ2-5, the V gene TRBV20-1; tentatively, D is TRBD2 (6 bases). Germline V gene sequence: CDR1 DFQATT, CDR2 SNEGSKA (reference sequence). There are 13 residues in the CDR3. V was pared by 1 base and J by 4 bases, with 10 bases between. In DNA, the CDR3 is TGCAGTGCTAGAGGTTTGACTAGAGAGACCCAGTACTTC. Translating it yields CSARGLTRETQYF.

The chain carries TRBV6-2 or TRBV6-3 and TRBJ2-1; perhaps TRBD2 as D (6 bases). Germline CDR1 is MNHEY and CDR2 is SVGEGT. The CDR3 has 17 residues. With 3 bases removed from V and 1 base from J, the gap between germline ends came to 16 bases. The CDR3 reads CASSYTASATSYNEQFF. CDR3 nucleotide sequence: TGTGCCAGCAGTTATACGGCTAGCGCGACTTCCTACAATGAGCAGTTCTTC.